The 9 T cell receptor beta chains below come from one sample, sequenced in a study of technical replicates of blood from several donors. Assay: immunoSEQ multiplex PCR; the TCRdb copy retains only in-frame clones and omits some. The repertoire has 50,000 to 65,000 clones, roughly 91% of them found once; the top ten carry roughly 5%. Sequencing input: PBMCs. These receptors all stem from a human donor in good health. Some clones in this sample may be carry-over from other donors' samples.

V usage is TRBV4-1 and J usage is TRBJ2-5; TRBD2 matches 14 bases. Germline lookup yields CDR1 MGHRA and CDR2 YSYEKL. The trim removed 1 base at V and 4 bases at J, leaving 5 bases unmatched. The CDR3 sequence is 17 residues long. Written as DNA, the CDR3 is TGCGCCAGCAGCCAAGGGGGGACTAGCGGGAGTCGAGAGACCCAGTACTTC. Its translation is CASSQGGTSGSRETQYF.

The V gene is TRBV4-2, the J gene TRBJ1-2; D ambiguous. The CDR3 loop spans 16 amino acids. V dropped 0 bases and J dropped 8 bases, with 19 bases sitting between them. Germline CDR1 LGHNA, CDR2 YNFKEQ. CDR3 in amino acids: CASSQERLRVVEGYTF. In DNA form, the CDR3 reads TGTGCCAGCAGCCAAGAGAGGTTGCGGGTGGTGGAAGGCTACACCTTC.

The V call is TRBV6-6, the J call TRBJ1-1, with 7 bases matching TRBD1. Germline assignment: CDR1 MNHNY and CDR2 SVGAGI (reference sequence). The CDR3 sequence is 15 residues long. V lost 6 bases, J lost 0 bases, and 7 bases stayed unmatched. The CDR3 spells CASSAGQYMNTEAFF. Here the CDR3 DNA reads TGTGCCAGCAGCGCGGGACAGTACATGAACACTGAAGCTTTCTTT.

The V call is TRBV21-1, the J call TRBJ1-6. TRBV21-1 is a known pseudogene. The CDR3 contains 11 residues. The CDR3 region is CASKPNSPLHF. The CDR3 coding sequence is TGTGCCAGCAAGCCAAATTCACCCCTCCACTTT.

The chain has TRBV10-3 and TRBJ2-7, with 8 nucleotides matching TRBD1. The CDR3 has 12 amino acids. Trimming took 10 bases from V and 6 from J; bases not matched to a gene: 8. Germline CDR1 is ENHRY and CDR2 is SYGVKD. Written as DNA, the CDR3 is TGTGCCACCCGGACAGGGTCTGGCGAGCAGTACTTC. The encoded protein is CATRTGSGEQYF.

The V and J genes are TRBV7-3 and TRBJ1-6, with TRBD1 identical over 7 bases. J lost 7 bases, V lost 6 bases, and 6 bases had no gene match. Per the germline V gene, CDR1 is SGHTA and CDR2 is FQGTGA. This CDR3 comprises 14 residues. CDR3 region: CASSQGERNSPLHF. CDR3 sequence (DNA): TGTGCCAGCAGTCAGGGGGAAAGGAATTCACCCCTCCACTTT.

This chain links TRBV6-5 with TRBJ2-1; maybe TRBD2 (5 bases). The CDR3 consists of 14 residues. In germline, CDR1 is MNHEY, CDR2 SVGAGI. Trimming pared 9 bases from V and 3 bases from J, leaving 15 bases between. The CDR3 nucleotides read TGTGCCAGACGTCAACCCCGGGACTACAATGAGCAGTTCTTC. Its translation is CARRQPRDYNEQFF.

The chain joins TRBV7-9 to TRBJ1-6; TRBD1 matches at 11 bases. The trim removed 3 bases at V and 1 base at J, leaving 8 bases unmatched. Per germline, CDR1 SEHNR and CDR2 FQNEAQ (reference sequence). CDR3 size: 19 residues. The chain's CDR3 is CASSLGWGQGESYNSPLHF. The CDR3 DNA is TGTGCCAGCAGCTTGGGGTGGGGACAGGGGGAGTCCTATAATTCACCCCTCCACTTT.

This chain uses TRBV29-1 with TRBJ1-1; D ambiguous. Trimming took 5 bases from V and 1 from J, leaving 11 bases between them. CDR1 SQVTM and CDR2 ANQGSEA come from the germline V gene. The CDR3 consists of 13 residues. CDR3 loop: CSVKGGRNTEAFF. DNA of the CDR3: TGCAGCGTTAAAGGTGGTAGGAACACTGAAGCTTTCTTT.